Sequencing of this T cell receptor (beta chain) was carried out in a study of blood T cell repertoires in COVID-19. At the level of the study: Samples of COVID-19 (acute and convalescent) were obtained from the United States, Italy and Spain.

People in the exposed group encountered a COVID-19 case within 2 weeks before entering the study. As processed by the authors: Amplification of reference gene primers was used by the study to estimate nucleated cell counts. Clones were read by immunoSEQ multiplex PCR, and TCRdb kept only the in-frame ones, dropping some. The D gene and trimming were derived from the DNA, and the V and J assignments and clone size from that table. The table records 220,000 or so clones, 90% of them present only once. The CDR3 is 13 residues long. In germline, CDR1 is LGHDT, CDR2 YNNKEL (reference sequence). Deletions cut 4 bases from V and 10 bases from J, with 14 bases between.

Sample: PBMCs or T cells enriched from blood (not recorded which). This receptor was taken from a man younger than 40 who had been exposed to COVID-19. This chain links TRBV3-1 (or the pseudogene TRBV3-2) with TRBJ2-1; D is perhaps TRBD1 (6 bases). The CDR3 is CASSLLQGREQFF. The CDR3 DNA reads as TGTGCCAGCAGCCTACTCCAGGGGCGCGAGCAGTTCTTC.